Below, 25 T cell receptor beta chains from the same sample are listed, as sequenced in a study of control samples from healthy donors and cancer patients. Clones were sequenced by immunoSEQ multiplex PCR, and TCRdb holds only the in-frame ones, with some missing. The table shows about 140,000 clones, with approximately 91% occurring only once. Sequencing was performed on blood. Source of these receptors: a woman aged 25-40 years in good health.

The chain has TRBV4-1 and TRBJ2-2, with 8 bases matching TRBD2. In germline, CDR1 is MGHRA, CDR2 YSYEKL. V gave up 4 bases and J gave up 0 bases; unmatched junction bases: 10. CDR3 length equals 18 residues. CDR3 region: CASSLEDPGLANTGELFF. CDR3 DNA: TGCGCCAGCAGCCTAGAAGATCCGGGACTAGCGAACACCGGGGAGCTGTTTTTT.

The CDR3, as DNA: TGTGCCAGCAGCGTCCGACTAGCGGGAGTGGCGGATGAGCAGTTCTTC. Encoded protein: CASSVRLAGVADEQFF. The chain couples TRBV9 to TRBJ2-1; 12 bases are a match to TRBD2. The CDR3 is made up of 16 amino acids. In germline, CDR1 is SGDLS, CDR2 YYNGEE. Trimming cost V 2 bases and J 8 bases; bases outside gene matches: 8.

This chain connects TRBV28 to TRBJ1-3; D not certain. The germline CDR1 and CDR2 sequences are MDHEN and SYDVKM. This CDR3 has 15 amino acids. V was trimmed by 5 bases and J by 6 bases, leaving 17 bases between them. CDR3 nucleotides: TGTGCCAGCAGTGATCCGGGAAGAACGCTAAACACCATATATTTT. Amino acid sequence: CASSDPGRTLNTIYF.

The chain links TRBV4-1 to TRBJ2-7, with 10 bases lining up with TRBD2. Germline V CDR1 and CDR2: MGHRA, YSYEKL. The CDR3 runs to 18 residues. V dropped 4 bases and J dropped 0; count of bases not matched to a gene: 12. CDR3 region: CASSLQASGGPTSYEQYF. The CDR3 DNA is TGCGCCAGCAGCCTACAGGCTAGCGGGGGCCCTACCTCCTACGAGCAGTACTTC.

The CDR3 sequence: CATSDSQGAGETQYF. CDR3 coding DNA: TGTGCCACCAGTGATTCACAGGGGGCAGGGGAGACCCAGTACTTC. The genes are TRBV24-1 and TRBJ2-5, with 9 nucleotides matching TRBD1. The length of the CDR3 is 15 residues. Losses at the gene ends were 2 bases for V and 5 bases for J; bases not matched to a gene: 5. The V gene's germline CDR1 is KGHDR and CDR2 SFDVKD.

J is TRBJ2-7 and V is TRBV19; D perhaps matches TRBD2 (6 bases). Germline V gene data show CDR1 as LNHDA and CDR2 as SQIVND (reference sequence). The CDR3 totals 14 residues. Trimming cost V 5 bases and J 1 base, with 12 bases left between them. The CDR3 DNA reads TGTGCCAGTAGTGCACCGAGCGGGTCCTACGAGCAGTACTTC. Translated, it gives CASSAPSGSYEQYF.

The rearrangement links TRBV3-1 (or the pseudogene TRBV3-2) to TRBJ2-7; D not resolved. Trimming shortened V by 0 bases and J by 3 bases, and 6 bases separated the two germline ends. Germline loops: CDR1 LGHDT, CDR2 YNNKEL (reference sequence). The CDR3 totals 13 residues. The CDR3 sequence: CASSQDRLYEQYF. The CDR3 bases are TGTGCCAGCAGCCAAGACAGGCTCTACGAGCAGTACTTC.

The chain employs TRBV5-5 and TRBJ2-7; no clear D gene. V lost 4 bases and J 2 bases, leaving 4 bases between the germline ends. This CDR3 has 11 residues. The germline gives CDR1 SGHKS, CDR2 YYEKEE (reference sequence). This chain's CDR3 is CASSLTYEQYF. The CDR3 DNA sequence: TGTGCCAGCAGCCTTACCTACGAGCAGTACTTC.

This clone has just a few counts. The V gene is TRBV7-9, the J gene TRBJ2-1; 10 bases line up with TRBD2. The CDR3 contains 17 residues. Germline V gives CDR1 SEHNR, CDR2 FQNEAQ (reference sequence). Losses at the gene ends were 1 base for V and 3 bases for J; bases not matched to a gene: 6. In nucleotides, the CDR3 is TGTGCCAGCAGCTTAGTTTTTGGACTAGCGGTCTACAATGAGCAGTTCTTC. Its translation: CASSLVFGLAVYNEQFF. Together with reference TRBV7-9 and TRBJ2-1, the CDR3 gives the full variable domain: DTGVSQNPRHKITKRGQNVTFRCDPISEHNRLYWYRQTLGQGPEFLTYFQNEAQLEKSRLLSDRFSAERPKGSFSTLEIQRTEQGDSAMYLCASSLVFGLAVYNEQFFGPGTRLTVL.

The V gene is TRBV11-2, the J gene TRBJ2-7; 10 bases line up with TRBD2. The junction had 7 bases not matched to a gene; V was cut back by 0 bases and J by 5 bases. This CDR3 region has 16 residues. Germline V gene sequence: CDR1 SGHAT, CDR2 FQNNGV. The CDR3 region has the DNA TGTGCCAGCAGCTTAGAGCCGGCTAGCGGGAGACACGAGCAGTACTTC. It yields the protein CASSLEPASGRHEQYF. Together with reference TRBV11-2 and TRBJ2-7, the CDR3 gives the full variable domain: EAGVAQSPRYKIIEKRQSVAFWCNPISGHATLYWYQQILGQGPKLLIQFQNNGVVDDSQLPKDRFSAERLKGVDSTLKIQPAKLEDSAVYLCASSLEPASGRHEQYFGPGTRLTVT.

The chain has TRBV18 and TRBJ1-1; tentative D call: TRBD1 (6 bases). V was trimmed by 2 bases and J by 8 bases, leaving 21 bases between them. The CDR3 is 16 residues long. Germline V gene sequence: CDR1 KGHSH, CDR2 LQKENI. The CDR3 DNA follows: TGTGCCAGCTCACCAGGGCAGGGGCCATCCCAAGGAGAAGCTTTCTTT. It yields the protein CASSPGQGPSQGEAFF.

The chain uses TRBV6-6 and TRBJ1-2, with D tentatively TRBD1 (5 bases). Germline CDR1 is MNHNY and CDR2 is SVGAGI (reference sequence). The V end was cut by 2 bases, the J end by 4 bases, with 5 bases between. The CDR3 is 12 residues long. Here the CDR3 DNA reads TGTGCCAGCAGTTACGGGGCCTATGGCTACACCTTC. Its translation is CASSYGAYGYTF.

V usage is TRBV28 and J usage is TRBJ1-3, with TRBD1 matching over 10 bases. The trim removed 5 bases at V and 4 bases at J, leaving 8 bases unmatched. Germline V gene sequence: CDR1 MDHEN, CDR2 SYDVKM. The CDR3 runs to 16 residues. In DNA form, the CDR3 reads TGTGCCAGCAGTACCATCGGACAGGGGGAAGGAAACACCATATATTTT. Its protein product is CASSTIGQGEGNTIYF.

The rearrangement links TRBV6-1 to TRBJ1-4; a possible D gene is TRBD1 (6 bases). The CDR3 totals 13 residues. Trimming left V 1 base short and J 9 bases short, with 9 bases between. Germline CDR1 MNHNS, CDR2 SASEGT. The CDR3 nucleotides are TGTGCCAGCAGTGAAGAGAGGGGGAAAAAACTGTTTTTT. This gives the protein CASSEERGKKLFF.

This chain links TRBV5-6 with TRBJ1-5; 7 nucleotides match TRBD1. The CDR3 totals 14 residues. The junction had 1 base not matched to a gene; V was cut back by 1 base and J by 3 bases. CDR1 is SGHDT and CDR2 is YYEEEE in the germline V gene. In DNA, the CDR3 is TGTGCCAGCAGCTTGACAGGGGTCAATCAGCCCCAGCATTTT. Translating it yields CASSLTGVNQPQHF.

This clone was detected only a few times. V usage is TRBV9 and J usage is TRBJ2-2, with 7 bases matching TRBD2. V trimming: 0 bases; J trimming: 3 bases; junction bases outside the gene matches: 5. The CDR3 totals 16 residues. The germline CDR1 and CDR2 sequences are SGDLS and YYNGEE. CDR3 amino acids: CASSVEAGRDTGELFF. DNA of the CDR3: TGTGCCAGCAGCGTAGAGGCAGGGAGGGACACCGGGGAGCTGTTTTTT.

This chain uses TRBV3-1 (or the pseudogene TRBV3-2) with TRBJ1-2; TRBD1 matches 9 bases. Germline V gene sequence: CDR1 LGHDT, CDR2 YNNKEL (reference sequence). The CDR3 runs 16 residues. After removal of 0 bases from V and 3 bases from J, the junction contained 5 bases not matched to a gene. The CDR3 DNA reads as TGTGCCAGCAGCCAAGATTTTACAGGGGGCTACTATGGCTACACCTTC. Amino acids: CASSQDFTGGYYGYTF.

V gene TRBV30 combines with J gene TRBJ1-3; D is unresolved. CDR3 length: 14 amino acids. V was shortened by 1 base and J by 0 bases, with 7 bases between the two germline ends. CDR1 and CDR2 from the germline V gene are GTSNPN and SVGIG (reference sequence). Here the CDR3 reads CAWSGRNSGNTIYF. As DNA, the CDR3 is TGTGCCTGGAGTGGCAGAAACTCTGGAAACACCATATATTTT.

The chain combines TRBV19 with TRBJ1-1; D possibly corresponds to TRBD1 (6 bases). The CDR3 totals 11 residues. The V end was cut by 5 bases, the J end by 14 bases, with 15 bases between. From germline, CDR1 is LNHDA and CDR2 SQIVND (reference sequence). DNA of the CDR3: TGTGCCAGTAGTGACAGGACAGCGGTATTCTTT. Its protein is CASSDRTAVFF.

As DNA, the CDR3 is TGCGCCAGCAGTTCACCGAATCAGGGCTCCTACGAGCAGTACTTC. Translated, it gives CASSSPNQGSYEQYF. This sequence joins TRBV5-1 and TRBJ2-7; a weak D match, TRBD1 (5 bases). This CDR3 is 15 amino acids long. Germline assignment: CDR1 SGHRS and CDR2 YFSETQ. Between the trimmed V and J ends, which lost 5 bases and 0 bases, there was a span of 15 bases.

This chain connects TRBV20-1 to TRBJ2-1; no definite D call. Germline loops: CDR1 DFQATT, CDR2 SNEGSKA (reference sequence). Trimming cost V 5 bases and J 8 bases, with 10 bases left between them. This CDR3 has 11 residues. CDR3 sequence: CSAYDWDEQFF. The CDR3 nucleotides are TGCAGTGCTTACGACTGGGATGAGCAGTTCTTC.

The CDR3 bases are TGTGCCAGCAGTTTAGGACAGGATGAAGCTTTCTTT. Amino acid sequence: CASSLGQDEAFF. This sequence joins TRBV12-3 or TRBV12-4 and TRBJ1-1; possible D gene TRBD1, 6 bases. V lost 1 base and J 7 bases, leaving 7 bases between the germline ends. CDR3 length: 12 residues.

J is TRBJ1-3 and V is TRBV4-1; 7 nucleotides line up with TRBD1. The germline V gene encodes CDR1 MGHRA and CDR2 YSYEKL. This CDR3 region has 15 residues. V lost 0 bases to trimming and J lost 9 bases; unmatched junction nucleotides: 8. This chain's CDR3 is CASSQEYRGLGTIYF. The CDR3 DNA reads TGCGCCAGCAGCCAAGAATACAGGGGTTTGGGCACCATATATTTT.

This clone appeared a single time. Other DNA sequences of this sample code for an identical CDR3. The CDR3 nucleotides are TGTGCCAGCAGCCAAGACCTAGCGGGAGGGTCAGATACGCAGTATTTT. Encoded protein: CASSQDLAGGSDTQYF. V usage is TRBV3-1 (or the pseudogene TRBV3-2) and J usage is TRBJ2-3; 12 bases are a match to TRBD2. Germline-derived CDR1 and CDR2 are LGHDT and YNNKEL (reference sequence). This CDR3 is 16 amino acids long. V was pared by 0 bases and J by 4 bases, with 2 bases of the junction left unmatched.

The CDR3 loop is CASSQDLIGMETQYF. The CDR3 DNA reads TGTGCCAGCAGCCAAGATTTAATCGGGATGGAGACCCAGTACTTC. This chain connects TRBV14 to TRBJ2-5; D is possibly TRBD2 (5 bases). The V gene's germline CDR1 is SGHDN and CDR2 FVKESK. V was pared by 0 bases and J by 5 bases, with 13 bases between. This CDR3 is built from 15 residues.